This T cell receptor (beta chain) derives from a study of blood T cell repertoires in COVID-19. The method was immunoSEQ multiplex PCR; TCRdb's version includes in-frame clones alone and lacks a portion of them. Of some 500,000 clones listed, about 89% are singletons. Germline values: CDR1 MDHEN, CDR2 SYDVKM. Trimming left V 6 bases short and J 7 bases short, with 10 bases between. The CDR3 extends over 11 amino acids. The specimen was peripheral blood. This sequence was found in a woman in her fifties or sixties with COVID-19, enrolled during active disease. This chain links TRBV28 with TRBJ2-7; D not resolved. CDR3 DNA: TGTGCCAGCAGGACTTTCTCTGAGCAGTACTTC. Protein: CASRTFSEQYF.